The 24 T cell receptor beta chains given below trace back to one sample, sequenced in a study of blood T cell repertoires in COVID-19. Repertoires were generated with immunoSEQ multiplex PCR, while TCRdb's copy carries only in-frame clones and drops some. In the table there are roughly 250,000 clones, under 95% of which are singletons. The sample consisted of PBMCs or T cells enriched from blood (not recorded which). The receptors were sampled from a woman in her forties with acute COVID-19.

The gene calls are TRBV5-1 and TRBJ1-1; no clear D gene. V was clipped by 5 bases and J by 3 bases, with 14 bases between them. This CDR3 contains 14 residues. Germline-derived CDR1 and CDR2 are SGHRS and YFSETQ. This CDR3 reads CASSSTTGDTEAFF. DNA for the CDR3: TGCGCCAGCAGTTCAACAACCGGGGACACTGAAGCTTTCTTT.

The CDR3 reads CASSQGDRSNQPQHF. As DNA, the CDR3 is TGTGCCAGCAGCCAGGGGGACCGTAGCAATCAGCCCCAGCATTTT. The chain carries TRBV6-2 or TRBV6-3 and TRBJ1-5; TRBD1 matches at 7 bases. The CDR3 sequence is 15 residues long. With V trimmed by 6 bases and J by 0 bases, 5 bases remained unmatched. Germline assignment: CDR1 MNHEY and CDR2 SVGEGT.

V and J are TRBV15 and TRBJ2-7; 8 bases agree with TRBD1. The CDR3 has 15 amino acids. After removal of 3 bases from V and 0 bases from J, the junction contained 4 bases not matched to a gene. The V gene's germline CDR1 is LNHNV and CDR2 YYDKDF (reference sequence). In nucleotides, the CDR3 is TGTGCCACCAGCAGGATAGACAGGGGCTCCTACGAGCAGTACTTC. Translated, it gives CATSRIDRGSYEQYF.

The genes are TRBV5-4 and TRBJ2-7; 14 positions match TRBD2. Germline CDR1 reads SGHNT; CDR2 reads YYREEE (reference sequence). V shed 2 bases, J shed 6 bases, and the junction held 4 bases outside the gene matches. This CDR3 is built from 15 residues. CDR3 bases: TGTGCCAGCAGCTTACCGGGACTAGCGGGGGTCGAGCAGTACTTC. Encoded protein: CASSLPGLAGVEQYF.

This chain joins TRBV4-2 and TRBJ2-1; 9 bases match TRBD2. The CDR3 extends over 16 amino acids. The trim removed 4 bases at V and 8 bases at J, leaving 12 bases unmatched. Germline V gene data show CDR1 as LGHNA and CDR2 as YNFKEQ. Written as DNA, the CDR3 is TGTGCCAGCAGCCCCCGGGTAGCGGGAGATGGGGATGAGCAGTTCTTC. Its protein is CASSPRVAGDGDEQFF.

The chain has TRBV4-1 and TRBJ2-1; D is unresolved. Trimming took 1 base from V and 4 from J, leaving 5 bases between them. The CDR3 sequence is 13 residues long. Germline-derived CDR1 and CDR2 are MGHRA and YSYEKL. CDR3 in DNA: TGCGCCAGCAGCCAAGTAATTTACAATGAGCAGTTCTTC. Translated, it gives CASSQVIYNEQFF.

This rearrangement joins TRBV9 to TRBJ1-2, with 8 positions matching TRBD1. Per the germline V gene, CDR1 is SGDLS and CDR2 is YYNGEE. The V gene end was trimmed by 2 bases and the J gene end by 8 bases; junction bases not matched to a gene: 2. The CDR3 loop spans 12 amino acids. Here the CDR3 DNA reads TGTGCCAGCAGCGTCAGGGGGCGCGGCTACACCTTC. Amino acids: CASSVRGRGYTF.

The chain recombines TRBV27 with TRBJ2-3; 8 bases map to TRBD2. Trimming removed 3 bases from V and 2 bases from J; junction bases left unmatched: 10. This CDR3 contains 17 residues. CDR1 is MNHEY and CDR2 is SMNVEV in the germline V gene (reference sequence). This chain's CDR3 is CASSLRASGLNTDTQYF. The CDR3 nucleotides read TGTGCCAGCAGTTTGAGGGCTAGCGGGTTGAACACAGATACGCAGTATTTT.

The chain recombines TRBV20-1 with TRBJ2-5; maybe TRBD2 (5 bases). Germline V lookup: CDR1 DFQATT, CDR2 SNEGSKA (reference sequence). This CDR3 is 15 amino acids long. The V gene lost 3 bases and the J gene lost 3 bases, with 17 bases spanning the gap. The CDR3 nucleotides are TGCAGTGCTAGTGGAAGTCCGTTGCGGGAAGAGACCCAGTACTTC. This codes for CSASGSPLREETQYF.

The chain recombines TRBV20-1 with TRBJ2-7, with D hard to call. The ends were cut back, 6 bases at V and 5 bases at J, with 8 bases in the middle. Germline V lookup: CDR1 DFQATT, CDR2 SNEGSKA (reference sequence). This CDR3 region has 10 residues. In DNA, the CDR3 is TGCAGTGCCTCAGTCAACGAGCAGTACTTC. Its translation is CSASVNEQYF.

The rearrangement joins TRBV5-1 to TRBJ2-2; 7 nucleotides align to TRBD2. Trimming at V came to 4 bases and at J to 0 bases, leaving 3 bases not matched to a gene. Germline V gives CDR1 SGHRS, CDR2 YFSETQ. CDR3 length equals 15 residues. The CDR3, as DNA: TGCGCCAGCAGCATTCGGGGGGCGAACACCGGGGAGCTGTTTTTT. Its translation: CASSIRGANTGELFF.

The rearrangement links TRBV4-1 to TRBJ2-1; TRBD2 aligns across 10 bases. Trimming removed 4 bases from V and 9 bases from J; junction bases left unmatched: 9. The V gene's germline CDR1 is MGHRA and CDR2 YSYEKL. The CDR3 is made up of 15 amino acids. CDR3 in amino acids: CASSRTSGEVSEQFF. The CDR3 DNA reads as TGCGCCAGCAGCCGCACTAGCGGGGAGGTCAGTGAGCAGTTCTTC.

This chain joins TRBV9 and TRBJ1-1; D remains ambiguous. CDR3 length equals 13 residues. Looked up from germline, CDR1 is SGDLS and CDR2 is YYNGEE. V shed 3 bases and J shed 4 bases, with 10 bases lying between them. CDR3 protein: CASSGGKGTEAFF. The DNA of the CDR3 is TGTGCCAGCAGCGGAGGGAAGGGCACTGAAGCTTTCTTT.

CDR3 sequence (DNA): TGTGCCTGGAGTGTACTAGAAAACACTGAAGCTTTCTTT. The encoded protein is CAWSVLENTEAFF. The chain combines TRBV30 with TRBJ1-1; D is unclear. V gave up 0 bases and J gave up 2 bases, with 7 bases separating them. Germline assignment: CDR1 GTSNPN and CDR2 SVGIG (reference sequence). This CDR3 is built from 13 residues.

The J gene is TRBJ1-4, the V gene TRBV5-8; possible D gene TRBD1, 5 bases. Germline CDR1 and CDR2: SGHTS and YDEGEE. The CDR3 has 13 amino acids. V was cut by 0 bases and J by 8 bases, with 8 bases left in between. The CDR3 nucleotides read TGTGCCAGCAGCTTGGCGGGGGTCGAAAAACTGTTTTTT. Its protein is CASSLAGVEKLFF.

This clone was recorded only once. In nucleotides, the CDR3 is TGTGCCAGCAGCTGGACAGGGCGAGGCAATCAGCCCCAGCATTTT. Protein sequence: CASSWTGRGNQPQHF. The gene calls are TRBV7-8 and TRBJ1-5, with TRBD1 matching 8 bases. The CDR3 loop spans 15 amino acids. With 4 bases clipped from V and 2 bases from J, the junction kept 4 bases outside the gene matches. From germline, CDR1 is SGHVS and CDR2 FQNEAQ.

CDR3 loop: CASSPWDKPGTEAFF. The CDR3 DNA reads TGTGCCAGCTCACCCTGGGACAAACCGGGTACTGAAGCTTTCTTT. The rearrangement links TRBV18 to TRBJ1-1; D is possibly TRBD1 (6 bases). V was trimmed by 3 bases and J by 5 bases, leaving 16 bases between them. Germline V gene data show CDR1 as KGHSH and CDR2 as LQKENI. CDR3 size: 15 residues.

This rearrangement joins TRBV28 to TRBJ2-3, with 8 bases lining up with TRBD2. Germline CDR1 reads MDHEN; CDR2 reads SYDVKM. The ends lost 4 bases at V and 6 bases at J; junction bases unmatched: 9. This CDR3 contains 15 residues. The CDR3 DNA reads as TGTGCCAGCAGTTCACTTCGGGGGGGCGTGGATACGCAGTATTTT. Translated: CASSSLRGGVDTQYF.

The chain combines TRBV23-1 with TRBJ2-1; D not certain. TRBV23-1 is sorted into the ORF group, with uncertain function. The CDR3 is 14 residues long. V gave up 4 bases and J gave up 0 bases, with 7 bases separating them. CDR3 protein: CASSLRYSYNEQFF. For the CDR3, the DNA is TGCGCCAGCAGTCTCAGGTACTCCTACAATGAGCAGTTCTTC.

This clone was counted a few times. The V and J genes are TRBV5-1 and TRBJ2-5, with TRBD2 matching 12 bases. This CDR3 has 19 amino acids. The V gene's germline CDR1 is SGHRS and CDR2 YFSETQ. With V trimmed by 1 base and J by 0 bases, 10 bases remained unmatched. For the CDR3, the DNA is TGCGCCAGCAGCTTGTCTAGCGGGGGGGCCCGTACTAACCAAGAGACCCAGTACTTC. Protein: CASSLSSGGARTNQETQYF.

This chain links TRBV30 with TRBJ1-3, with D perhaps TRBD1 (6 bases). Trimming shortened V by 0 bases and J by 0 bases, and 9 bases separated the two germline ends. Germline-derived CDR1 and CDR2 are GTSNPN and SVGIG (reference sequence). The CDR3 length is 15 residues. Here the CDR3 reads CAWSVRRGSGNTIYF. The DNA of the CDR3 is TGTGCCTGGAGTGTACGCAGGGGCTCTGGAAACACCATATATTTT.

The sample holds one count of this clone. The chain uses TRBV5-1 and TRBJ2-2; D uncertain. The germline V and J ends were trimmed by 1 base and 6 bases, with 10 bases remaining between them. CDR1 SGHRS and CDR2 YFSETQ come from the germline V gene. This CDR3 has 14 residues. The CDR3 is CASSLHSTSGELFF. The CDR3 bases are TGCGCCAGCAGCTTGCACAGCACGTCCGGGGAGCTGTTTTTT.

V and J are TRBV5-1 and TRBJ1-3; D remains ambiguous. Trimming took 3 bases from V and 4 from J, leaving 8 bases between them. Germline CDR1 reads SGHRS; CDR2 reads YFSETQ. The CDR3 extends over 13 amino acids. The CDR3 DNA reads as TGCGCCAGCAGCTCCCAAGCGGGAAACACCATATATTTT. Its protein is CASSSQAGNTIYF.

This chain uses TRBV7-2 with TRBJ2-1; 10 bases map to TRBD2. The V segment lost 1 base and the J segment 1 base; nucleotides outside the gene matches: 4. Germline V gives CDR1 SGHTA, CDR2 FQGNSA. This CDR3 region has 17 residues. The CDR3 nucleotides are TGTGCCAGCAGCTTAGTAGCGGGGGGCGCATCCTACAATGAGCAGTTCTTC. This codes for CASSLVAGGASYNEQFF.